These 30 T cell receptor beta chains were sequenced from one sample in a study of human T cells and chemical hapten exposure. TCRdb redid the calling of the RACE reads with MiXCR, one entry per CDR3 protein. The table has 190,000 or so distinct CDR3 sequences, 25% to 35% seen once. Time point defined: pre-sensitization, week 0. The treatment denotes: therapeutic diphenylcyclopropenone sensitization with weekly scalp DPC. This material consisted of whole blood, taken in connection with sensitization to the hapten diphenylcyclopropenone (DPC). These receptors were taken from a young woman with alopecia areata. Some clones in this sample may be carry-over from other donors' samples.

This chain connects TRBV2 to TRBJ2-1; D gene unclear. V was clipped by 10 bases and J by 5 bases, with 9 bases between them. The germline V gene encodes CDR1 SNHLY and CDR2 FYNNEI. The CDR3 consists of 11 residues. In nucleotides, the CDR3 is TGTGCCACCCTTATAGACAATGAGCAGTTCTTC. As protein: CATLIDNEQFF.

The rearrangement links TRBV27 to TRBJ1-6, with D possibly being TRBD1 (5 bases). CDR1 is MNHEY, CDR2 SMNVEV, per germline (reference sequence). This CDR3 comprises 13 residues. V gave up 3 bases and J gave up 8 bases, with 8 bases separating them. The CDR3 nucleotides are TGTGCCAGCAGTTTGGGGCGGGATTCACCCCTCCACTTT. Residues: CASSLGRDSPLHF.

This clonotype has a handful of counts. The chain couples TRBV29-1 to TRBJ2-3; 11 bases match TRBD2. CDR1 is SQVTM, CDR2 ANQGSEA, per germline. This CDR3 spans 16 amino acids. J was trimmed by 0 bases and V by 2 bases; bases with no gene match: 4. The CDR3: CSVERLAGRSTDTQYF. Written as DNA, the CDR3 is TGCAGCGTTGAAAGACTAGCGGGAAGAAGCACAGATACGCAGTATTTT.

In this sample, this clonotype turned up a few times. This chain connects TRBV6-1 to TRBJ1-5, with 10 bases fitting TRBD1. The CDR3 sequence is 14 residues long. After removal of 6 bases from V and 6 bases from J, the junction contained 5 bases not matched to a gene. Germline lookup yields CDR1 MNHNS and CDR2 SASEGT. CDR3 region: CASSGQGEGQPQHF. Here the CDR3 DNA reads TGTGCCAGCAGCGGACAGGGGGAGGGTCAGCCCCAGCATTTT.

In this sample, this clonotype turned up a few times. J is TRBJ2-1 and V is TRBV29-1; D may be TRBD2 (5 bases). Trimming cost V 7 bases and J 8 bases, with 15 bases left between them. This CDR3 contains 12 residues. Germline V gene lookup returns CDR1 SQVTM and CDR2 ANQGSEA. DNA of the CDR3: TGCAGCGCCGGGGATGGGCTAGATGAGCAGTTCTTC. It is translated as CSAGDGLDEQFF.

The table lists this clonotype with many counts. The CDR3 sequence: CASSFQGLAGFGQYF. The CDR3 coding sequence is TGTGCCAGCAGTTTCCAGGGACTAGCGGGTTTTGGTCAGTACTTC. This chain links TRBV28 with TRBJ2-7; TRBD2 aligns across 12 bases. J lost 10 bases, V lost 3 bases, and 10 bases had no gene match. This CDR3 spans 15 amino acids. Germline values: CDR1 MDHEN, CDR2 SYDVKM. Full variable domain (missing parts from reference TRBV28 and TRBJ2-7): DVKVTQSSRYLVKRTGEKVFLECVQDMDHENMFWYRQDPGLGLRLIYFSYDVKMKEKGDIPEGYSVSREKKERFSLILESASTNQTSMYLCASSFQGLAGFGQYFGPGTRLTVT.

This clonotype was counted between two and nine times. V usage is TRBV20-1 and J usage is TRBJ2-5, with D maybe TRBD2 (5 bases). CDR1 is DFQATT, CDR2 SNEGSKA, per germline (reference sequence). The CDR3 covers 13 residues. The V gene lost 3 bases and the J gene lost 4 bases, with 12 bases spanning the gap. CDR3 coding DNA: TGCAGTGCTAGGGTCCTAGCAGGAGAGACCCAGTACTTC. Its protein product is CSARVLAGETQYF.

The V gene is TRBV7-2, the J gene TRBJ2-3; D is perhaps TRBD1 (5 bases). Trimming left V 4 bases short and J 2 bases short, with 13 bases between. Germline loops: CDR1 SGHTA, CDR2 FQGNSA. The CDR3 spans 15 residues. The CDR3 loop reads CASSSQGAITDTQYF. As DNA, the CDR3 is TGTGCCAGCAGCTCCCAAGGGGCCATCACAGATACGCAGTATTTT.

This chain uses TRBV4-2 with TRBJ2-5, with 7 bases aligning to TRBD2. Germline CDR1 LGHNA, CDR2 YNFKEQ. Trimming took 4 bases from V and 3 from J; bases not matched to a gene: 2. CDR3 size: 13 residues. CDR3 loop: CASSPGTKETQYF. The CDR3 bases are TGTGCCAGCAGCCCCGGGACTAAAGAGACCCAGTACTTC.

V usage is TRBV7-2 and J usage is TRBJ1-6; D is possibly TRBD1 (6 bases). This CDR3 spans 19 amino acids. Per germline, CDR1 SGHTA and CDR2 FQGNSA. Trimming removed 5 bases at V and 0 bases at J, with 20 bases between. The CDR3 region is CASSLRQPTGRSYNSPLHF. For the CDR3, the DNA is TGTGCCAGCAGCCTTCGCCAGCCCACAGGGCGCTCCTATAATTCACCCCTCCACTTT.

This clonotype was recorded a few times. The gene calls are TRBV2 and TRBJ2-1; no definite D call. The CDR3 is 13 residues long. Trimming took off 5 bases at V and 4 bases at J, with 9 bases between the two ends. Germline assignment: CDR1 SNHLY and CDR2 FYNNEI. The CDR3 sequence: CASSLVIYNEQFF. For the CDR3, the DNA is TGTGCCAGCAGTTTAGTGATTTACAATGAGCAGTTCTTC.

This clonotype was counted many times. CDR3: CSAPLAGSSSYNEQFF. CDR3 sequence (DNA): TGCAGTGCACCACTAGCGGGCAGCAGCTCCTACAATGAGCAGTTCTTC. This chain connects TRBV20-1 to TRBJ2-1; TRBD2 matches 9 bases. Per germline, CDR1 DFQATT and CDR2 SNEGSKA (reference sequence). Losses at the gene ends were 6 bases for V and 0 bases for J; bases not matched to a gene: 9. The CDR3 has 16 residues.

V gene TRBV29-1 combines with J gene TRBJ1-5, with 9 bases aligning to TRBD1. The CDR3 runs to 13 residues. Germline loops: CDR1 SQVTM, CDR2 ANQGSEA. Unmatched junction bases numbered 4, after V lost 7 bases and J lost 3 bases. CDR3 nucleotides: TGCAGCGCCGGGACAGGGCCCAATCAGCCCCAGCATTTT. Its protein product is CSAGTGPNQPQHF. Based on the CDR3 plus reference TRBV29-1 and TRBJ1-5, the full variable domain is SAVISQKPSRDICQRGTSLTIQCQVDSQVTMMFWYRQQPGQSLTLIATANQGSEATYESGFVIDKFPISRPNLTFSTLTVSNMSPEDSSIYLCSAGTGPNQPQHFGDGTRLSIL.

The chain recombines TRBV28 with TRBJ1-5; 7 bases are a match to TRBD1. The J segment lost 2 bases and the V segment lost 3 bases, leaving 10 bases of the junction unmatched. The germline V gene encodes CDR1 MDHEN and CDR2 SYDVKM. This CDR3 region has 17 residues. CDR3 nucleotide sequence: TGTGCCAGCAGTTTTCTTCAGGGGGAGCTTGGCAATCAGCCCCAGCATTTT. Protein sequence: CASSFLQGELGNQPQHF. The entire variable domain, with the rest obtained from reference TRBV28 and TRBJ1-5, is as follows: DVKVTQSSRYLVKRTGEKVFLECVQDMDHENMFWYRQDPGLGLRLIYFSYDVKMKEKGDIPEGYSVSREKKERFSLILESASTNQTSMYLCASSFLQGELGNQPQHFGDGTRLSIL.

V usage is TRBV5-1 and J usage is TRBJ2-5; unclear D gene. This CDR3 has 15 amino acids. Germline CDR1 is SGHRS and CDR2 is YFSETQ. V dropped 4 bases and J dropped 1 base, with 14 bases sitting between them. CDR3 residues: CASSGLWGSQETQYF. DNA for the CDR3: TGCGCCAGCAGCGGCCTTTGGGGTAGCCAAGAGACCCAGTACTTC.

This rearrangement joins TRBV4-3 to TRBJ2-1; D not certain. The germline V gene encodes CDR1 LGHNA and CDR2 YSLEER. The CDR3 runs 17 residues. V was pared by 1 base and J by 7 bases, with 20 bases between. CDR3 amino acids: CASSQVKMAPFGNEQFF. Here the CDR3 DNA reads TGCGCCAGCAGCCAAGTAAAGATGGCTCCCTTTGGGAATGAGCAGTTCTTC.

The gene calls are TRBV10-3 and TRBJ2-3, with D uncertain. The germline gives CDR1 ENHRY, CDR2 SYGVKD. CDR3 size: 13 residues. V was clipped by 7 bases and J by 6 bases, with 14 bases between them. CDR3 loop: CAIKSLTRDTQYF. The DNA of the CDR3 is TGTGCCATCAAGAGTCTGACACGGGATACGCAGTATTTT.

The chain joins TRBV10-3 to TRBJ2-5, with a weak D call TRBD1 (5 bases). Germline lookup yields CDR1 ENHRY and CDR2 SYGVKD. V shed 6 bases and J shed 3 bases, with 8 bases lying between them. The CDR3 is 12 residues long. DNA of the CDR3: TGTGCCATCAGCCAGGGAAAAGAGACCCAGTACTTC. Translated: CAISQGKETQYF.

This clonotype was seen a handful of times. The CDR3 DNA reads TGTGCCAGCAGCTCGAATGGCTACACCTTC. Translation gives CASSSNGYTF. The chain recombines TRBV11-3 with TRBJ1-2; D gene unclear. CDR1 is SGHNT, CDR2 YENEEA, per germline. The CDR3 length is 10 residues. The ends were cut back, 4 bases at V and 6 bases at J, with 3 bases in the middle.

This chain links TRBV20-1 with TRBJ2-4; 7 bases are shared with TRBD2. This CDR3 contains 15 residues. The V and J ends lost 0 bases and 6 bases, in that order; junction bases with no gene match: 8. CDR1 is DFQATT and CDR2 is SNEGSKA in the germline V gene (reference sequence). The CDR3 reads CSARDLSREGNIQYF. CDR3 coding DNA: TGCAGTGCTAGAGATCTCTCCAGGGAGGGAAACATTCAGTACTTC.

This clonotype showed up just a few times. The rearrangement uses TRBV5-1 and TRBJ2-5, with TRBD2 as a possible D gene (5 bases). The V and J ends lost 4 bases and 1 base respectively, with 11 bases between them. There are 14 residues in the CDR3. From germline, CDR1 is SGHRS and CDR2 YFSETQ. The CDR3, as DNA: TGCGCCAGCAGCGGAGGAGTCTTCCAAGAGACCCAGTACTTC. Its translation: CASSGGVFQETQYF.

J is TRBJ2-2 and V is TRBV6-2 or TRBV6-3; D uncertain. CDR3 length equals 15 residues. V lost 3 bases, J lost 0 bases, and 8 bases lay in between. CDR1 and CDR2 from the germline V gene are MNHEY and SVGEGT. The CDR3 sequence: CASSYGFANTGELFF. CDR3 coding DNA: TGTGCCAGCAGTTATGGGTTCGCGAACACCGGGGAGCTGTTTTTT.

This chain links TRBV28 with TRBJ1-1; 7 nucleotides line up with TRBD1. V was clipped by 5 bases and J by 1 base; unmatched bases: 7. CDR1 is MDHEN and CDR2 is SYDVKM in the germline V gene. This CDR3 spans 15 amino acids. DNA for the CDR3: TGTGCCAGCAGTGGGGACAGTCTCTCGAACACTGAAGCTTTCTTT. Protein product: CASSGDSLSNTEAFF.

This chain joins TRBV29-1 and TRBJ1-2; D ambiguous. Trimming shortened V by 6 bases and J by 2 bases, and 7 bases separated the two germline ends. This CDR3 has 11 amino acids. Germline V gives CDR1 SQVTM, CDR2 ANQGSEA. Here the CDR3 DNA reads TGCAGCGTCGCCAGAAACTATGGCTACACCTTC. Encoded protein: CSVARNYGYTF.

The chain has TRBV7-2 and TRBJ2-7; the D gene is possibly TRBD2 (5 bases). CDR1 is SGHTA, CDR2 FQGNSA, per germline. Trimming pared 5 bases from V and 6 bases from J, leaving 14 bases between. The CDR3 has 13 amino acids. The CDR3, as DNA: TGTGCCAGCAGCCTAGGACTCCGACGCGAGCAGTACTTC. This sequence encodes CASSLGLRREQYF.

This clonotype was detected a few times. The V call is TRBV4-1, the J call TRBJ1-5; D is undetermined. Germline V gives CDR1 MGHRA, CDR2 YSYEKL. V shed 4 bases and J shed 5 bases, with 12 bases lying between them. The CDR3 extends over 14 amino acids. In DNA, the CDR3 is TGCGCCAGCAGCCCCTCCAGCAGCTATCAGCCCCAGCATTTT. Encoded protein: CASSPSSSYQPQHF.

The table lists this clonotype with a few counts. The CDR3 DNA reads TGTGCCAGCAGCGTCGACCACAGGGGAAGGTGGAATGAGCAGTTCTTC. Its protein is CASSVDHRGRWNEQFF. The chain employs TRBV9 and TRBJ2-1; 7 bases are a match to TRBD1. V trimming: 2 bases; J trimming: 7 bases; junction bases outside the gene matches: 12. CDR3 length: 16 residues. Germline V lookup: CDR1 SGDLS, CDR2 YYNGEE.

The chain combines TRBV28 with TRBJ1-1, with D possibly matching TRBD1 (6 bases). In germline, CDR1 is MDHEN, CDR2 SYDVKM. The CDR3 runs to 13 residues. Trimming took off 4 bases at V and 7 bases at J, with 13 bases between the two ends. CDR3: CASSSQGRGEAFF. The CDR3 coding sequence is TGTGCCAGCAGTTCACAGGGAAGGGGTGAAGCTTTCTTT.

V and J are TRBV28 and TRBJ1-4; D is unclear. Germline-derived CDR1 and CDR2 are MDHEN and SYDVKM. The CDR3 runs 14 residues. The V end lost 5 bases, the J end lost 8 bases, and 15 bases lay between the germline ends. The CDR3 reads CASSAGVAYEKLFF. CDR3 nucleotide sequence: TGTGCCAGCAGTGCGGGAGTGGCTTACGAAAAACTGTTTTTT.

The rearrangement joins TRBV5-5 to TRBJ1-5, with TRBD1 matching 9 bases. Losses at the gene ends were 5 bases for V and 6 bases for J; bases not matched to a gene: 6. Germline-derived CDR1 and CDR2 are SGHKS and YYEKEE (reference sequence). The CDR3 is made up of 14 amino acids. The CDR3 region has the DNA TGTGCCAGCAGTTCCGGGACAGGGACTCAGCCCCAGCATTTT. It specifies CASSSGTGTQPQHF.